This T cell receptor (beta chain) emerged from a study of T cells in Graves' hyperthyroidism and ophthalmopathy. Overall study context: Pretreatment peripheral blood was obtained at initial diagnosis. General study findings and limits: Stable hyperthyroidism and ophthalmopathy were separated using 13 V-J signatures.

The V and J ends lost 0 bases and 0 bases respectively, with 16 bases between them. The CDR3 covers 18 residues. Germline V lookup: CDR1 MNHNY, CDR2 SVGAGI (reference sequence). Template material for amplifying TCR beta CDR3 regions consisted of RNA transcripts. Researchers ran a first-round RT-PCR on the TCR CDR3 using the HTBI primer set. TCRdb re-derived calls from the multiplex PCR reads in MiXCR, one entry per CDR3 protein. The sample holds some 300,000 distinct CDR3 sequences; roughly 19% are singletons and the top ten take under 45%. This clonotype turned up a few times. What it recognizes is unknown.

Sequenced sample: blood. The V call is TRBV6-6, the J call TRBJ2-3; no definite D call. The TCR was taken from a man aged 45-60 years with Graves' ophthalmopathy. The CDR3 reads CASSYSFGSVYSTDTQYF. For the CDR3, the DNA is TGTGCCAGCAGTTACTCATTCGGCTCGGTCTATAGCACAGATACGCAGTATTTT.